The 6 T cell receptor beta chains presented below share a single source sample, sequenced in a study of blood T cell repertoires in COVID-19. Here immunoSEQ multiplex PCR was the method, and the copy in TCRdb shows in-frame clones only, minus some. Of around 340,000 clones listed, around 88% are singletons. The sequenced material came from peripheral blood. These receptors all stem from a woman aged 55 to 70 with COVID-19, enrolled during active disease.

In this sample, this clone turned up a few times. The rearrangement uses TRBV7-9 and TRBJ1-6, with 8 bases that match TRBD1. The CDR3 is 16 amino acids. J lost 9 bases, V lost 5 bases, and 12 bases had no gene match. Germline lookup yields CDR1 SEHNR and CDR2 FQNEAQ (reference sequence). The CDR3 protein is CASSVAQGAPRSPLHF. Here the CDR3 DNA reads TGTGCCAGCAGCGTCGCCCAGGGGGCGCCCCGTTCACCCCTCCACTTT.

V usage is TRBV7-3 and J usage is TRBJ2-7, with a possible D match to TRBD1 (5 bases). This CDR3 has 15 amino acids. The germline gives CDR1 SGHTA, CDR2 FQGTGA. Between the trimmed V and J ends, which lost 2 bases and 6 bases, there was a span of 17 bases. CDR3 DNA: TGTGCCAGCAGCTTATCGGCGGCAGGGCACCTCGAGCAGTACTTC. It specifies CASSLSAAGHLEQYF.

J is TRBJ1-2 and V is TRBV25-1; 10 bases map to TRBD1. Trimming removed 5 bases from V and 6 bases from J; junction bases left unmatched: 12. CDR1 is MGHDK and CDR2 is SYGVNS in the germline V gene. This CDR3 contains 16 residues. CDR3 nucleotides: TGTGCCAGCAGTTCAAGCGCCCTCGACAGGGGGCATGGCTACACCTTC. It codes for CASSSSALDRGHGYTF.

The chain carries TRBV7-2 and TRBJ1-5; a weak D match, TRBD1 (6 bases). CDR1 SGHTA and CDR2 FQGNSA come from the germline V gene. The CDR3 has 15 amino acids. V dropped 1 base and J dropped 4 bases, with 11 bases sitting between them. CDR3 in amino acids: CASSLEGTRNQPQHF. CDR3 DNA sequence: TGTGCCAGCAGCTTAGAGGGGACACGTAATCAGCCCCAGCATTTT. The complete variable domain, with remaining parts taken from reference TRBV7-2 and TRBJ1-5, reads GAGVSQSPSNKVTEKGKDVELRCDPISGHTALYWYRQSLGQGLEFLIYFQGNSAPDKSGLPSDRFSAERTGGSVSTLTIQRTQQEDSAVYLCASSLEGTRNQPQHFGDGTRLSIL.

The chain joins TRBV12-3 or TRBV12-4 to TRBJ2-7; 7 nucleotides agree with TRBD2. This CDR3 contains 11 residues. The trim removed 5 bases at V and 10 bases at J, leaving 5 bases unmatched. The CDR3 is CASSLRDYQYF. The CDR3 DNA sequence: TGTGCCAGCAGTCTCCGGGACTACCAGTACTTC.

This CDR3 is CASSSGTGGTDTQYF. CDR3 sequence (DNA): TGCGCCAGCAGCTCCGGGACAGGGGGCACAGATACGCAGTATTTT. This chain uses TRBV5-1 with TRBJ2-3; 10 bases fit TRBD1. CDR1 and CDR2 (germline): SGHRS, YFSETQ. The CDR3 has 15 amino acids. Unmatched junction bases numbered 2, after V lost 3 bases and J lost 1 base. Full variable domain (remainder filled in from reference TRBV5-1 and TRBJ2-3): KAGVTQTPRYLIKTRGQQVTLSCSPISGHRSVSWYQQTPGQGLQFLFEYFSETQRNKGNFPGRFSGRQFSNSRSEMNVSTLELGDSALYLCASSSGTGGTDTQYFGPGTRLTVL.